Listed below are T cell receptor beta chains from one sample, sequenced in a study of cytomegalovirus exposure and HLA in healthy donors. Clones were sequenced by immunoSEQ multiplex PCR, and TCRdb holds only the in-frame ones, with some missing. The sample contains over 150,000 clones, around 84% of which appear only once. The sequencing sample was made of PBMCs. The receptors derive from a human donor in good health. Each CDR3 is given with its conserved first and last residue. A D gene is named only where the DNA matches it firmly. The size field is filled for only some rows; it gives once, few, many or a size class.

>TRBV27|.|TRBJ1-1|.
CASSLSLGGNTEAFF
TGTGCCAGCAGTTTATCTCTGGGGGGGAACACTGAAGCTTTCTTT
>TRBV5-1|.|TRBJ2-5|.
CASSLATKETQYF
TGCGCCAGCAGCTTGGCCACTAAAGAGACCCAGTACTTC
>TRBV6-1|.|TRBJ1-1|.
CASSERPHRENNTEAFF
TGTGCCAGCAGTGAAAGGCCTCACAGAGAAAATAACACTGAAGCTTTCTTT
>TRBV7-9|once|TRBJ2-7|.
CASSLPSSYEQYF
TGTGCCAGCAGCTTACCGAGCTCCTACGAGCAGTACTTC
>TRBV6-1|.|TRBJ1-4|.
CASSEEAGEVEKLFF
TGTGCCAGCAGTGAAGAGGCGGGGGAGGTGGAAAAACTGTTTTTT
>TRBV19|.|TRBJ1-4|.
CASVGQNNEKLFF
TGTGCCAGTGTAGGACAGAACAATGAAAAACTGTTTTTT
>TRBV19|few|TRBJ2-7|.
CASSSRDSYEQYF
TGTGCCAGTAGCTCTCGAGACTCCTACGAGCAGTACTTC
>TRBV7-9|.|TRBJ2-2|TRBD1
CASSLRQGTGELFF
TGTGCCAGCAGCTTAAGACAGGGCACCGGGGAGCTGTTTTTT
>TRBV27|.|TRBJ2-7|TRBD2
CASSPGGGSYEQYF
TGTGCCAGCTCACCGGGAGGGGGCTCCTACGAGCAGTACTTC
>TRBV29-1|.|TRBJ2-1|TRBD2
CSVPGLAGGKNEQFF
TGCAGCGTTCCTGGACTAGCGGGAGGGAAAAATGAGCAGTTCTTC
>TRBV7-2|.|TRBJ1-2|.
CASSLGGTEAGYGYTF
TGTGCCAGCAGCTTAGGGGGGACCGAGGCGGGGTATGGCTACACCTTC
>TRBV7-9|once|TRBJ2-7|TRBD2
CASIGTSGGFYEQYF
TGTGCCAGCATTGGGACTAGCGGGGGGTTCTACGAGCAGTACTTC
>TRBV29-1|.|TRBJ1-3|.
CSVLWGPGNTIYF
TGCAGCGTTTTGTGGGGCCCGGGAAACACCATATATTTT
>TRBV15|.|TRBJ1-1|.
CATSRVRGHTNTEAFF
TGTGCCACCAGCAGAGTACGTGGACACACGAACACTGAAGCTTTCTTT
>TRBV27|.|TRBJ1-2|.
CASSFRSTNYGYTF
TGTGCCAGCAGTTTTCGCAGTACTAACTATGGCTACACCTTC
>TRBV5-6|.|TRBJ2-3|TRBD2
CASSKIAGGDTDTQYF
TGTGCCAGCAGCAAGATAGCGGGGGGGGACACAGATACGCAGTATTTT
>TRBV6-5|.|TRBJ1-1|.
CASTPQIRDTEAFF
TGTGCCAGCACCCCCCAAATCCGGGACACTGAAGCTTTCTTT